What follows are 12 T cell receptor beta chains derived from one specimen sequenced in a study of cytomegalovirus exposure and HLA in healthy donors. Researchers ran the PCR with 60 Vbeta and 13 Jbeta primers. TCRdb keeps only in-frame clones here, not all; method: immunoSEQ multiplex PCR. The sample has over 150,000 clones, around 81% seen once. The sample comprised PBMCs. The receptors were sampled from a woman in her forties or fifties in good health and CMV-seronegative.

J is TRBJ1-6 and V is TRBV9; D gene ambiguous. The germline V and J ends were trimmed by 3 bases and 4 bases, with 14 bases remaining between them. The CDR3 is 16 residues long. The germline CDR1 and CDR2 sequences are SGDLS and YYNGEE. CDR3 sequence reads: CASSGEGSTYNSPLHF. The CDR3 nucleotides are TGTGCCAGCAGCGGGGAGGGCAGCACGTATAATTCACCCCTCCACTTT.

The chain links TRBV23-1 to TRBJ1-2, with D uncertain. TRBV23-1 qualifies as an ORF whose function is uncertain. The V end lost 9 bases, the J end lost 3 bases, and 14 bases lay between the germline ends. This CDR3 is 13 amino acids long. The CDR3 loop reads CARLAFGDYGYTF. For the CDR3, the DNA is TGCGCCAGATTGGCTTTCGGGGACTATGGCTACACCTTC.

The chain couples TRBV5-4 to TRBJ1-4; D unresolved. The CDR3 has 16 residues. V shed 0 bases and J shed 2 bases, with 11 bases lying between them. Germline CDR1 SGHNT, CDR2 YYREEE (reference sequence). Written as DNA, the CDR3 is TGTGCCAGCAGCTTGGTTCCCTCCCAGACTAATGAAAAACTGTTTTTT. Residues: CASSLVPSQTNEKLFF. Filled out from reference TRBV5-4 and TRBJ1-4, the complete variable domain reads ETGVTQSPTHLIKTRGQQVTLRCSSQSGHNTVSWYQQALGQGPQFIFQYYREEENGRGNFPPRFSGLQFPNYSSELNVNALELDDSALYLCASSLVPSQTNEKLFFGSGTQLSVL.

This chain joins TRBV6-1 and TRBJ2-3; a weak D match, TRBD1 (6 bases). With 7 bases removed from V and 5 bases from J, the gap between germline ends came to 19 bases. The CDR3 is 15 residues long. CDR1 and CDR2 from the germline V gene are MNHNS and SASEGT. The CDR3 protein is CASTFLGGGEDTQYF. CDR3 sequence (DNA): TGTGCCAGCACCTTTCTAGGGGGTGGGGAAGATACGCAGTATTTT.

The rearrangement joins TRBV7-6 to TRBJ2-7; possible D gene TRBD2, 6 bases. CDR1 is SGHVS and CDR2 is FNYEAQ in the germline V gene. V was shortened by 1 base and J by 1 base, with 14 bases between the two germline ends. There are 16 residues in the CDR3. CDR3 protein: CASSLVDSGGSYEQYF. CDR3 sequence (DNA): TGTGCCAGCAGCTTAGTGGACTCTGGGGGGTCCTACGAGCAGTACTTC.

This chain links TRBV7-2 with TRBJ2-5; tentatively, D is TRBD1 (5 bases). The end of the DNA fits TRBJ2-7 better, so the J call may be wrong. The germline CDR1 and CDR2 sequences are SGHTA and FQGNSA. This CDR3 spans 18 amino acids. CDR3 amino acids: CASSLVRAWQGIAYEQYF. CDR3 DNA: TGTGCCAGCAGCTTAGTACGGGCTTGGCAGGGTATCGCCTACGAGCAGTACTTC.

V is TRBV13 and J is TRBJ1-1; D not resolved. Germline-derived CDR1 and CDR2 are PRHDT and FYEKMQ (reference sequence). Between the trimmed V and J ends, which lost 3 bases and 2 bases, there was a span of 4 bases. The length of the CDR3 is 12 residues. The CDR3, as DNA: TGTGCCAGCAGCTTCCGTAACACTGAAGCTTTCTTT. It is translated as CASSFRNTEAFF.

V usage is TRBV5-4 and J usage is TRBJ1-6; 7 nucleotides align to TRBD1. The CDR3 spans 15 residues. The germline CDR1 and CDR2 sequences are SGHNT and YYREEE (reference sequence). The junction had 4 bases not matched to a gene; V was cut back by 0 bases and J by 7 bases. The DNA of the CDR3 is TGTGCCAGCAGCTTGGGGACAGGACGGAATTCACCCCTCCACTTT. It encodes CASSLGTGRNSPLHF.

The rearrangement uses TRBV11-2 and TRBJ1-4; D is perhaps TRBD1 (5 bases). Trimming stripped 1 base from V and 7 bases from J, with 13 bases between. Germline V gives CDR1 SGHAT, CDR2 FQNNGV. The CDR3 length is 15 residues. CDR3 bases: TGTGCCAGCAGCTTAGTTGGGGGGTCGGGTGAAAAACTGTTTTTT. Encoded protein: CASSLVGGSGEKLFF.

The chain carries TRBV6-5 and TRBJ1-5, with D tentatively TRBD1 (5 bases). Germline V gene data show CDR1 as MNHEY and CDR2 as SVGAGI. The CDR3 is 15 amino acids. The V and J ends lost 0 bases and 1 base respectively, with 7 bases between them. In nucleotides, the CDR3 is TGTGCCAGCAGTTACTCATACAGGAGCAATCAGCCCCAGCATTTT. Translated: CASSYSYRSNQPQHF.

The J gene is TRBJ2-5, the V gene TRBV5-1; 8 bases are shared with TRBD1. Germline V lookup: CDR1 SGHRS, CDR2 YFSETQ. The CDR3 has 15 amino acids. Trimming took 2 bases from V and 2 from J; bases not matched to a gene: 5. The CDR3 sequence is CASSLGTGHQETQYF. Written as DNA, the CDR3 is TGCGCCAGCAGCTTAGGGACAGGCCATCAAGAGACCCAGTACTTC. The variable domain in full, completed from reference TRBV5-1 and TRBJ2-5, reads KAGVTQTPRYLIKTRGQQVTLSCSPISGHRSVSWYQQTPGQGLQFLFEYFSETQRNKGNFPGRFSGRQFSNSRSEMNVSTLELGDSALYLCASSLGTGHQETQYFGPGTRLLVL.

The chain combines TRBV2 with TRBJ2-5; 9 bases match TRBD1. The CDR3 has 13 residues. CDR1 and CDR2 from the germline V gene are SNHLY and FYNNEI. Trimming removed 7 bases from V and 6 bases from J; junction bases left unmatched: 6. The CDR3 DNA reads as TGTGCCAGCACCGAGGACAGGGGACAGACCCAGTACTTC. It yields the protein CASTEDRGQTQYF.